The present entry profiles one T cell receptor (beta chain) with its context. This sample is drawn from a study of blood T cell repertoires in COVID-19. For the study at large: Samples taken during acute and convalescent COVID-19 were collected in the United States, Italy and Spain. Sources were T cells, B-cell-depleted T cells, or PBMCs; the material itself was cDNA or gDNA.

Authors' data handling: Nucleated cell counts were estimated from reference gene primer amplification. Profiled with immunoSEQ multiplex PCR; TCRdb holds only in-frame clones, not every one. V, J and clone size are those of that table, while D and trimming were read from the DNA. The top ten hold 7% to 9% of the sample, which has approximately 110,000 clones, 75% to 90% seen once. The ends were cut back, 3 bases at V and 2 bases at J, with 14 bases in the middle. The germline gives CDR1 LNHDA, CDR2 SQIVND (reference sequence). CDR3 size: 15 residues. Sequencing was done on a sample of peripheral blood. The source of this sequence is a man in his 70s with acute or convalescent COVID-19. The chain is built from TRBV19 and TRBJ2-7; D is uncertain. The CDR3 DNA follows: TGTGCCAGTAGTATCGGCGGCTCTGTCGCCTACGAGCAGTACTTC. Its protein product is CASSIGGSVAYEQYF.